This is a list of T cell receptor beta chains from one sample in a study of brain T cells in children with intractable seizures. This table comes from immunoSEQ multiplex PCR, and its TCRdb copy is limited to in-frame clones, with some not included. The repertoire consists of tens of thousands of clones, with 90% to 95% occurring once and the leading ten covering approximately 1.5%. Here the sequenced sample was peripheral blood, taken at surgery. These receptors were taken from a boy in the first two years of life with tuberous sclerosis and intractable seizures. The CDR3 runs from the conserved cysteine through the conserved F or W. Each record gives: V gene, J gene, CDR3 protein.

V gene: TRBV6-1
J gene: TRBJ1-2
CDR3 protein: CASSETGGVFVWDTF

V gene: TRBV7-2
J gene: TRBJ1-2
CDR3 protein: CASSLAAASNYGYTF

V gene: TRBV6-5
J gene: TRBJ2-1
CDR3 protein: CASSSRVEDEQFF

V gene: TRBV6-5
J gene: TRBJ2-1
CDR3 protein: CASSYSLAGDNEQFF

V gene: TRBV18
J gene: TRBJ2-7
CDR3 protein: CASSPGDRYEQYF

V gene: TRBV2
J gene: TRBJ2-1
CDR3 protein: CASRASSYNEQFF

V gene: TRBV27
J gene: TRBJ2-4
CDR3 protein: CASSSNPEENIQYF

V gene: TRBV27
J gene: TRBJ2-2
CDR3 protein: CASSPRQGPTGELFF

V gene: TRBV9
J gene: TRBJ1-2
CDR3 protein: CASSAGGVGIYGYTF

V gene: TRBV9
J gene: TRBJ2-5
CDR3 protein: CASTPTSGRAQETQYF

V gene: TRBV6-2/TRBV6-3
J gene: TRBJ2-7
CDR3 protein: CASSYERSHTYEQYF

V gene: TRBV18
J gene: TRBJ1-6
CDR3 protein: CASSPGEASPLHF

V gene: TRBV7-9
J gene: TRBJ1-1
CDR3 protein: CASSSAKGHPNTEAFF

V gene: TRBV11-2
J gene: TRBJ2-1
CDR3 protein: CASSFLVGLYNEQFF

V gene: TRBV7-9
J gene: TRBJ1-1
CDR3 protein: CASSLASGNTEAFF

V gene: TRBV6-5
J gene: TRBJ1-2
CDR3 protein: CAGRTGGWYGYTF

V gene: TRBV4-1
J gene: TRBJ2-5
CDR3 protein: CASSQIRQGAKETQYF

V gene: TRBV5-1
J gene: TRBJ2-5
CDR3 protein: CASSLASGETQYF

V gene: TRBV5-1
J gene: TRBJ2-7
CDR3 protein: CASSVQGGVAYEQYF

V gene: TRBV7-9
J gene: TRBJ2-2
CDR3 protein: CASSLLSPLTGGTGELFF

V gene: TRBV4-1
J gene: TRBJ2-5
CDR3 protein: CASSQGITSGGRQTQYF

V gene: TRBV15
J gene: TRBJ2-7
CDR3 protein: CATSAGLVRAEQYF

V gene: TRBV12-3/TRBV12-4
J gene: TRBJ1-3
CDR3 protein: CASSQVQGNTIYF

V gene: TRBV5-1
J gene: TRBJ2-6
CDR3 protein: CASRTGTGLAGANVLTF

V gene: TRBV19
J gene: TRBJ2-1
CDR3 protein: CASSPRREISEQFF

V gene: TRBV7-9
J gene: TRBJ1-2
CDR3 protein: CASSLADRGYGYTF

V gene: TRBV21-1
J gene: TRBJ1-1
CDR3 protein: CASSKTGENTEAFF

V gene: TRBV4-2
J gene: TRBJ2-7
CDR3 protein: CASSQEGAYEQYF

V gene: TRBV7-6
J gene: TRBJ2-3
CDR3 protein: CASSEGLAGSPDTQYF

V gene: TRBV29-1
J gene: TRBJ1-2
CDR3 protein: CSVEFVDGYTF

V gene: TRBV24-1
J gene: TRBJ2-3
CDR3 protein: CATSGTTDTQYF

V gene: TRBV2
J gene: TRBJ2-5
CDR3 protein: CASSGLAGVGQETQYF

V gene: TRBV7-9
J gene: TRBJ2-7
CDR3 protein: CASSSAGGQQYF

V gene: TRBV5-1
J gene: TRBJ2-5
CDR3 protein: CASRLRWELEETQYF

V gene: TRBV14
J gene: TRBJ2-1
CDR3 protein: CASSHRLAGYNEQFF

V gene: TRBV7-9
J gene: TRBJ1-2
CDR3 protein: CASSQDRVSGYTF

V gene: TRBV10-3
J gene: TRBJ2-1
CDR3 protein: CAISEKAAGEQFF

V gene: TRBV3-1/TRBV3-2
J gene: TRBJ1-2
CDR3 protein: CASSLGQGEGGYTF

V gene: TRBV3-1/TRBV3-2
J gene: TRBJ2-7
CDR3 protein: CASSPGQGSYEQYF

V gene: TRBV5-1
J gene: TRBJ1-2
CDR3 protein: CASSLAPNTNYGYTF

V gene: TRBV28
J gene: TRBJ2-5
CDR3 protein: CASSDTGEVETQYF

V gene: TRBV19
J gene: TRBJ1-5
CDR3 protein: CASSRTGVLNQPQHF

V gene: TRBV6-7
J gene: TRBJ1-3
CDR3 protein: CARNGDRGHGNTIYF

V gene: TRBV7-2
J gene: TRBJ1-5
CDR3 protein: CASSLYLGGDQPQHF

V gene: TRBV18
J gene: TRBJ1-2
CDR3 protein: CASSRTDRGTPTNYGYTF

V gene: TRBV6-5
J gene: TRBJ1-1
CDR3 protein: CASRHIKGYTEAFF

V gene: TRBV6-5
J gene: TRBJ2-1
CDR3 protein: CASSPSSEQFF

V gene: TRBV9
J gene: TRBJ2-2
CDR3 protein: CASSLTPRGNTGELFF

V gene: TRBV19
J gene: TRBJ2-2
CDR3 protein: CASSSRELFF

V gene: TRBV2
J gene: TRBJ2-3
CDR3 protein: CASSWGGVKDTQYF